Sequencing of this T cell receptor beta chain was carried out in a study of blood T cell repertoires in COVID-19. Turning to the study itself: Researchers got acute and convalescent COVID-19 samples from the United States, Italy and Spain.

Sequencing was performed with immunoSEQ multiplex PCR; in TCRdb, only in-frame clones are kept and a portion is missing. The sample carries 500,000 to 600,000 clones, 85% to 90% recorded once. The ends were cut back, 6 bases at V and 0 bases at J, with 26 bases in the middle. This CDR3 region has 20 residues. Germline assignment: CDR1 SNHLY and CDR2 FYNNEI. Sequencing was done on a sample of peripheral blood. V gene TRBV2 combines with J gene TRBJ2-2, with a possible D match to TRBD2 (6 bases). The TCR was taken from a woman aged 45-65 years with COVID-19, enrolled during active disease. The CDR3 spells CASRALGGGYPPTNTGELFF. CDR3 bases: TGTGCCAGCAGGGCCCTGGGGGGAGGATATCCCCCCACGAACACCGGGGAGCTGTTTTTT.